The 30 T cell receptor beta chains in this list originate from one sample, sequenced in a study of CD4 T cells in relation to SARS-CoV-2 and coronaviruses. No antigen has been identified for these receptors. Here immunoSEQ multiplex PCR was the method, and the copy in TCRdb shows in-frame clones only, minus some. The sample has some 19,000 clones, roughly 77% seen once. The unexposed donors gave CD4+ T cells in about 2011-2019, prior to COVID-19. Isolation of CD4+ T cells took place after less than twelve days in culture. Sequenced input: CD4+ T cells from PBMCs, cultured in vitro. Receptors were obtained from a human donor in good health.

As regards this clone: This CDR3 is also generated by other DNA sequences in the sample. CDR3 DNA sequence: TGTGCCAGCAGCCAAGACAGAGGGCAGCCCCAGCATTTT. The encoded protein is CASSQDRGQPQHF. This chain uses TRBV3-1 (or the pseudogene TRBV3-2) with TRBJ1-5; D is unclear. This CDR3 is 13 amino acids long. V lost 0 bases and J 7 bases, leaving 7 bases between the germline ends. Germline V gene data show CDR1 as LGHDT and CDR2 as YNNKEL (reference sequence).

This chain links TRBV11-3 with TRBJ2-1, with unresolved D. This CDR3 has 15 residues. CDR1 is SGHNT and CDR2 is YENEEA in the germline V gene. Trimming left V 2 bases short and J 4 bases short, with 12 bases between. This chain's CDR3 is CASSLRLGSYNEQFF. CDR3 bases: TGTGCCAGCAGCTTACGGTTGGGCAGTTACAATGAGCAGTTCTTC.

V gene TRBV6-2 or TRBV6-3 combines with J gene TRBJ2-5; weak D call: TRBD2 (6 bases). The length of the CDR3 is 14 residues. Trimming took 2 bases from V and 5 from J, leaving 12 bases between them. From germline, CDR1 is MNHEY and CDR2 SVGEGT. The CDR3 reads CASSYGGTRETQYF. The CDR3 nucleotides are TGTGCCAGCAGTTACGGGGGGACGAGGGAGACCCAGTACTTC.

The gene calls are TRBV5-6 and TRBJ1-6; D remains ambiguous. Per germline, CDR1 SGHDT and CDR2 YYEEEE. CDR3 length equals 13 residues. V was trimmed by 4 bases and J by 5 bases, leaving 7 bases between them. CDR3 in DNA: TGTGCCAGCAGCCTGTACCATAATTCACCCCTCCACTTT. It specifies CASSLYHNSPLHF.

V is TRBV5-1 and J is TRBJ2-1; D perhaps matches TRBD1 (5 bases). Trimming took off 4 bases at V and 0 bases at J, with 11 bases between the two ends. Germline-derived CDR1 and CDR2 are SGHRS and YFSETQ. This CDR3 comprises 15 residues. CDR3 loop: CASSGGARSYNEQFF. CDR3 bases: TGCGCCAGCAGCGGTGGGGCACGCTCCTACAATGAGCAGTTCTTC.

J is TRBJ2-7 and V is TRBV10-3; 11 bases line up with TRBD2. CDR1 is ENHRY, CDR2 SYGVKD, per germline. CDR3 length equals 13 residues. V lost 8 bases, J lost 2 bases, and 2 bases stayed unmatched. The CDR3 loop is CAIGTSGTYEQYF. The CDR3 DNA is TGTGCCATCGGGACTAGCGGAACCTACGAGCAGTACTTC.

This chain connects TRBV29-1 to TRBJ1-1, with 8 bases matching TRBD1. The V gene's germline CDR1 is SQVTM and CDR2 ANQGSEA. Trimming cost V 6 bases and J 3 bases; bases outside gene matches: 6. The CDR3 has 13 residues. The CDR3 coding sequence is TGCAGCGTGACAGGGGTCCATCACACTGAAGCTTTCTTT. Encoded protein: CSVTGVHHTEAFF.

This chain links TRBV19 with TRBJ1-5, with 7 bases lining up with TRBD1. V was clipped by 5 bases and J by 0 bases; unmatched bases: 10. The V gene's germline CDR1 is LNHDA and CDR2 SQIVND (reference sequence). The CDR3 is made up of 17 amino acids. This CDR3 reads CASSVYGTANSNQPQHF. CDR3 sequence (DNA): TGTGCCAGTAGTGTGTACGGGACAGCTAATAGCAATCAGCCCCAGCATTTT.

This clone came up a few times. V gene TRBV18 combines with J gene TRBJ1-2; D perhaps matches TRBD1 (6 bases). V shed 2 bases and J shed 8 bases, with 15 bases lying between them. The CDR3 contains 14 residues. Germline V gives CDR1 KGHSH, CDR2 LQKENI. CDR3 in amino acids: CASSPKHRDDGYTF. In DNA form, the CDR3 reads TGTGCCAGCTCACCAAAACACAGGGATGACGGCTACACCTTC.

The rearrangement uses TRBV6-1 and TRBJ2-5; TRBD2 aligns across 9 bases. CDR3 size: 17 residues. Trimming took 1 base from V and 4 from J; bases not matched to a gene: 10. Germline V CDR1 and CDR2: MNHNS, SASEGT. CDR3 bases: TGTGCCAGCAGTGAAGGAACCGTAGCGGGAGTTCGAGAGACCCAGTACTTC. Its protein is CASSEGTVAGVRETQYF.

CDR3 sequence (DNA): TGTGCCAGCAGTTCCGCGACAGGAACCTACGAGCAGTACTTC. Protein sequence: CASSSATGTYEQYF. V usage is TRBV28 and J usage is TRBJ2-7; D perhaps matches TRBD1 (6 bases). In germline, CDR1 is MDHEN, CDR2 SYDVKM. Trimming cost V 4 bases and J 2 bases, with 12 bases left between them. The CDR3 sequence is 14 residues long.

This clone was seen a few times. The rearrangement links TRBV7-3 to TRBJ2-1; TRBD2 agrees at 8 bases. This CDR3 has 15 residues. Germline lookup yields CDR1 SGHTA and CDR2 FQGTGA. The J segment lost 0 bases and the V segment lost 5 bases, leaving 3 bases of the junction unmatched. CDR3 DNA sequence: TGTGCCAGCAGCCGTAGCGGGGTCTCCTACAATGAGCAGTTCTTC. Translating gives CASSRSGVSYNEQFF.

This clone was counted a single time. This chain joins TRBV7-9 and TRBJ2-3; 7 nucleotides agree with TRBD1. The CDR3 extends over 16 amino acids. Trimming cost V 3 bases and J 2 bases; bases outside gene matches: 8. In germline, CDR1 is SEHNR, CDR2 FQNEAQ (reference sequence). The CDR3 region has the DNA TGTGCCAGCAGCTTGGGACGGGGACAGCTCACAGATACGCAGTATTTT. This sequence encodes CASSLGRGQLTDTQYF.

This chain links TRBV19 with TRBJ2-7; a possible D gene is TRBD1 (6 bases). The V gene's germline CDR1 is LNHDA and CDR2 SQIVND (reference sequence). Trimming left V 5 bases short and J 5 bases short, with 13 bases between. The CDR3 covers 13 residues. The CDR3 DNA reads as TGTGCCAGTAGTTCAGGGGACACGGACGAGCAGTACTTC. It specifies CASSSGDTDEQYF.

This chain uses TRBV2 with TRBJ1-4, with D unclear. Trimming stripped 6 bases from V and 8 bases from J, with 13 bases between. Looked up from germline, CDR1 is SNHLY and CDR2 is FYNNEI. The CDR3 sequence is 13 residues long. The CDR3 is CASSYSTGEKLFF. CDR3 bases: TGTGCCAGCAGCTACAGCACCGGGGAAAAACTGTTTTTT.

CDR3 amino acids: CASSRDSYEQYF. The CDR3 DNA reads TGCGCCAGCAGTCGGGACTCCTACGAGCAGTACTTC. The V and J genes are TRBV10-1 and TRBJ2-7; TRBD2 is a possible D gene (5 bases). V dropped 5 bases and J dropped 0 bases, with 5 bases sitting between them. This CDR3 comprises 12 residues. From germline, CDR1 is WNHNN and CDR2 SYGVQD (reference sequence).

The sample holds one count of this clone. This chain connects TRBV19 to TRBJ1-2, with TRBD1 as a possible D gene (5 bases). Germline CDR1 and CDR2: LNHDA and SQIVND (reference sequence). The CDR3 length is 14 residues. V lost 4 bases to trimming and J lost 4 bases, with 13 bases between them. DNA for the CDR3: TGTGCCAGTAGTACTGGGGAGGGACGCTATGGCTACACCTTC. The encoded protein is CASSTGEGRYGYTF.

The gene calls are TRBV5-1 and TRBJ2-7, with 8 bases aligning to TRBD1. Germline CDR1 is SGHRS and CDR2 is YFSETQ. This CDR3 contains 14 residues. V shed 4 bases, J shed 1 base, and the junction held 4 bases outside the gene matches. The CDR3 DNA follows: TGCGCCAGCAGCGGAGGGACAGGATCCTACGAGCAGTACTTC. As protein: CASSGGTGSYEQYF.

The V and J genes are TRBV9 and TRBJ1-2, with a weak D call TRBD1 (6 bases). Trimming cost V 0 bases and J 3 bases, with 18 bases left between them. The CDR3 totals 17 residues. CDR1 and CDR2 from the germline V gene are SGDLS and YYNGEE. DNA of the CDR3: TGTGCCAGCAGCGTAGGAGGGGCAGGGGCGCGGGACTATGGCTACACCTTC. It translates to CASSVGGAGARDYGYTF.

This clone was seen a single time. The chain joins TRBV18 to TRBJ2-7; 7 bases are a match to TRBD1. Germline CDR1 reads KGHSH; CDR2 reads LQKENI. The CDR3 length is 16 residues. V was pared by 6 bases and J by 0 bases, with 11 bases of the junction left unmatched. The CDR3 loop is CASSRGTVDSSYEQYF. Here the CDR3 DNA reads TGTGCCAGCTCCCGAGGGACAGTCGACAGCTCCTACGAGCAGTACTTC. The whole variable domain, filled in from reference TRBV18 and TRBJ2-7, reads NAGVMQNPRHLVRRRGQEARLRCSPMKGHSHVYWYRQLPEEGLKFMVYLQKENIIDESGMPKERFSAEFPKEGPSILRIQQVVRGDSAAYFCASSRGTVDSSYEQYFGPGTRLTVT.

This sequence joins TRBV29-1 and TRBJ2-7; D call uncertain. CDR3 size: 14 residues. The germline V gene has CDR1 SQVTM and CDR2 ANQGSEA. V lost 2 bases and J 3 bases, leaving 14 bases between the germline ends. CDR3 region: CSVESRGERYEQYF. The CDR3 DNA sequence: TGCAGCGTTGAATCCCGAGGAGAGCGCTACGAGCAGTACTTC.

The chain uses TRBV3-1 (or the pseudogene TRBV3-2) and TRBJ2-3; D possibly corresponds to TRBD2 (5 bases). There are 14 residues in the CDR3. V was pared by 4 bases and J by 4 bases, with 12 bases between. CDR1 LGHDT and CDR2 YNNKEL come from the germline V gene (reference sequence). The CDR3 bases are TGTGCCAGCAGCCCCACGGGGAGCTCAGATACGCAGTATTTT. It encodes CASSPTGSSDTQYF.

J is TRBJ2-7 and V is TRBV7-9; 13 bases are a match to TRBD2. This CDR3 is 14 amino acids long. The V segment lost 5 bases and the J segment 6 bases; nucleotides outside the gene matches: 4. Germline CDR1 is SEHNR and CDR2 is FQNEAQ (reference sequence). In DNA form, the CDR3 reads TGTGCCAGCAGCGAGACTAGCGGGAGGCCCGAGCAGTACTTC. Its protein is CASSETSGRPEQYF.

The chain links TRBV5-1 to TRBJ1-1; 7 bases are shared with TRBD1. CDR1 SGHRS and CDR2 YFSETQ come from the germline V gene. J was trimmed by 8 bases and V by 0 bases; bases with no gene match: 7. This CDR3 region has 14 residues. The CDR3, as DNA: TGCGCCAGCAGCTTGGGACAGGGAGGCTGGGAAGCTTTCTTT. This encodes CASSLGQGGWEAFF.

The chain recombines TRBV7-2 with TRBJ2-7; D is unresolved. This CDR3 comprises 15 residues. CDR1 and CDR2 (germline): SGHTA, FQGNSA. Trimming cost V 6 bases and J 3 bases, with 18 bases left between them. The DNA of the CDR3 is TGTGCCAGCAGGCCTGGCCCGGACCCCTTCTACGAGCAGTACTTC. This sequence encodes CASRPGPDPFYEQYF.

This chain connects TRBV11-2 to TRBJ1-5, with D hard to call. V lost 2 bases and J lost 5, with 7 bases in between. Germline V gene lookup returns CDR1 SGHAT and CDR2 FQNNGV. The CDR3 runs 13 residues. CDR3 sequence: CASSLTTYQPQHF. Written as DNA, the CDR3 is TGTGCCAGCAGCTTAACAACGTATCAGCCCCAGCATTTT.

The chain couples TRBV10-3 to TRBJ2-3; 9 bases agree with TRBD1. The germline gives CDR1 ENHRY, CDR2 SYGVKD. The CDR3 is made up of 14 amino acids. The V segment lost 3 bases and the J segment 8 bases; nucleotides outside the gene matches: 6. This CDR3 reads CAISEQGARGTQYF. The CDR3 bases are TGTGCCATCAGTGAACAGGGGGCGCGAGGTACGCAGTATTTT.

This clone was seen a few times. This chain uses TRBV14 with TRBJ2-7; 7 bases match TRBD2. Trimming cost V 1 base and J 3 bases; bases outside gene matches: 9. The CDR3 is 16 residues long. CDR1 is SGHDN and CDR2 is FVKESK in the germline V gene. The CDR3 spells CASSQGEGPPNYEQYF. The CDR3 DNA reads TGTGCCAGCAGCCAAGGGGAGGGACCACCGAACTACGAGCAGTACTTC. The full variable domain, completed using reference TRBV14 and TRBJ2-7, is EAGVTQFPSHSVIEKGQTVTLRCDPISGHDNLYWYRRVMGKEIKFLLHFVKESKQDESGMPNNRFLAERTGGTYSTLKVQPAELEDSGVYFCASSQGEGPPNYEQYFGPGTRLTVT.

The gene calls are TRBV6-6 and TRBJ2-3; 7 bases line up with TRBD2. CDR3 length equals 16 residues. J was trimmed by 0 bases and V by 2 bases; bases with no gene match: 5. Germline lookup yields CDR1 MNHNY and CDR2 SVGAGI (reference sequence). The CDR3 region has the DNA TGTGCCAGCAGTTACCTTTTGCGGGGGAGCACAGATACGCAGTATTTT. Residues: CASSYLLRGSTDTQYF.

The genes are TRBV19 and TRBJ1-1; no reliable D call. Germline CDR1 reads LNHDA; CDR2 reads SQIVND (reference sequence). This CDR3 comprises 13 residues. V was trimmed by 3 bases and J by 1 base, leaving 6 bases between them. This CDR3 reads CASSIEGNTEAFF. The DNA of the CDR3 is TGTGCCAGTAGTATTGAGGGGAACACTGAAGCTTTCTTT. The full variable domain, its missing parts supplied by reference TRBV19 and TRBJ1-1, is DGGITQSPKYLFRKEGQNVTLSCEQNLNHDAMYWYRQDPGQGLRLIYYSQIVNDFQKGDIAEGYSVSREKKESFPLTVTSAQKNPTAFYLCASSIEGNTEAFFGQGTRLTVV.